This T cell receptor (beta chain) is drawn from a study of beta chain features in type 1 diabetes. Study overall: All of the samples together had around 110,000,000 sorted cells examined. Points from the study as a whole: Relative to healthy donors, patients appeared to have naive, central memory and Treg TCRB repertoires that were more similar. For Type 1 diabetes patients, all four CD4+ subsets carried TCRB CDR3s that were moderately but significantly shorter.

This clone has just a few counts. Its antigen is currently unknown. The same CDR3 is also encoded by other DNA sequences in this sample. Expressed TCRB transcripts were sequenced, since all the RNA that had been isolated was reverse transcribed. This table comes from immunoSEQ multiplex PCR, and its TCRdb copy is limited to in-frame clones, with some not included. The profile shows approximately 600,000 clones, roughly an eighth of them singletons. V was clipped by 5 bases and J by 2 bases; unmatched bases: 5. Germline V gene data show CDR1 as MNHEY and CDR2 as SVGAGI. The CDR3 extends over 14 amino acids.

The clonotype originates from a man aged 25-45 years with type 1 diabetes. The chain carries TRBV6-5 and TRBJ2-5; TRBD1 matches 7 bases. Specimen: naive CD4+ T cells from blood. CDR3 sequence reads: CASSRLQGQETQYF. CDR3 nucleotides: TGTGCCAGCAGTAGGTTACAGGGGCAAGAGACCCAGTACTTC.